The 28 T cell receptor beta chains reported below all come from one sample, sequenced in a study of control samples from healthy donors and cancer patients. Assay used: immunoSEQ multiplex PCR; TCRdb lists only in-frame clones, some missing. The table lists tens of thousands of clones, 75% to 90% of them singletons. The sequencing input was blood. Receptors were obtained from a man between 45 and 60 years old in good health.

The chain has TRBV5-1 and TRBJ2-4; possible D gene TRBD2, 5 bases. V lost 0 bases and J 1 base, leaving 11 bases between the germline ends. In germline, CDR1 is SGHRS, CDR2 YFSETQ. This CDR3 comprises 16 residues. DNA of the CDR3: TGCGCCAGCAGCTTGGAAGGGAGAGGCGCCAAAAACATTCAGTACTTC. Protein sequence: CASSLEGRGAKNIQYF.

The V gene is TRBV19, the J gene TRBJ1-5, with D maybe TRBD1 (6 bases). CDR3 length equals 16 residues. CDR1 is LNHDA, CDR2 SQIVND, per germline (reference sequence). V gave up 4 bases and J gave up 0 bases, with 13 bases separating them. CDR3 in DNA: TGTGCCAGTAGTACAGGGGTGGTCTATAGCAATCAGCCCCAGCATTTT. This gives the protein CASSTGVVYSNQPQHF.

The genes are TRBV2 and TRBJ2-3; 9 bases are a match to TRBD2. Germline assignment: CDR1 SNHLY and CDR2 FYNNEI. The J segment lost 0 bases and the V segment lost 7 bases, leaving 5 bases of the junction unmatched. CDR3 size: 15 residues. CDR3 region: CASNEAGGSTDTQYF. As DNA, the CDR3 is TGTGCCAGCAACGAGGCGGGGGGGAGCACAGATACGCAGTATTTT.

This clone was detected only once. In DNA, the CDR3 is TGTGCCACCAGCATTATGGGGGCGGGGACAGATACGCAGTATTTT. Translation gives CATSIMGAGTDTQYF. This chain connects TRBV24-1 to TRBJ2-3; D might be TRBD1 or TRBD2, each matching 6 bases. Trimming pared 7 bases from V and 3 bases from J, leaving 16 bases between. Germline V lookup: CDR1 KGHDR, CDR2 SFDVKD. This CDR3 has 15 residues.

The rearrangement joins TRBV5-1 to TRBJ2-4; D gene uncertain. CDR1 SGHRS and CDR2 YFSETQ come from the germline V gene. This CDR3 contains 15 residues. V lost 2 bases and J 0 bases, leaving 9 bases between the germline ends. The CDR3 is CASSLPRAAKNIQYF. CDR3 DNA: TGCGCCAGCAGCTTACCTCGGGCAGCCAAAAACATTCAGTACTTC.

This chain connects TRBV11-2 to TRBJ1-1; 7 bases map to TRBD1. The CDR3 totals 17 residues. J was trimmed by 0 bases and V by 5 bases; bases with no gene match: 12. The germline V gene encodes CDR1 SGHAT and CDR2 FQNNGV. The CDR3 DNA reads as TGTGCCAGCAGCCCCCAAACCCAACAGGGGTTGAACACTGAAGCTTTCTTT. Residues: CASSPQTQQGLNTEAFF.

This clone was counted once. CDR3 in amino acids: CASSFGTGIGETQYF. Written as DNA, the CDR3 is TGTGCCAGCAGCTTTGGGACAGGGATTGGTGAGACCCAGTACTTC. V usage is TRBV4-2 and J usage is TRBJ2-5; 9 bases are a match to TRBD1. Trimming took 5 bases from V and 5 from J; bases not matched to a gene: 9. Germline V CDR1 and CDR2: LGHNA, YNFKEQ. The CDR3 sequence is 15 residues long.

DNA for the CDR3: TGTGCCAGCAGCACTCGGGAGCGGAGCTACAATGAGCAGTTCTTC. This encodes CASSTRERSYNEQFF. This sequence joins TRBV3-1 (or the pseudogene TRBV3-2) and TRBJ2-1; possibly TRBD2 for D (6 bases). The germline CDR1 and CDR2 sequences are LGHDT and YNNKEL (reference sequence). The V gene lost 5 bases and the J gene lost 3 bases, with 14 bases spanning the gap. The CDR3 contains 15 residues.

The V and J genes are TRBV11-2 and TRBJ1-1; D gene ambiguous. Germline V gene lookup returns CDR1 SGHAT and CDR2 FQNNGV. This CDR3 is built from 13 residues. V was trimmed by 1 base and J by 1 base, leaving 4 bases between them. The CDR3 region is CASSLGANTEAFF. In nucleotides, the CDR3 is TGTGCCAGCAGCTTAGGAGCGAACACTGAAGCTTTCTTT.

Comment on this clone: The identical CDR3 is also encoded by other nucleotide sequences in the sample. J is TRBJ1-3 and V is TRBV9, with D uncertain. The CDR3 loop spans 15 amino acids. V gave up 0 bases and J gave up 0 bases, with 7 bases separating them. CDR1 and CDR2 (germline): SGDLS, YYNGEE. The CDR3 is CASSVGLGSGNTIYF. The CDR3, as DNA: TGTGCCAGCAGCGTAGGACTGGGCTCTGGAAACACCATATATTTT.

The chain couples TRBV6-2 or TRBV6-3 to TRBJ1-5; D might be TRBD1 (6 bases). Between the trimmed V and J ends, which lost 1 base and 3 bases, there was a span of 10 bases. Germline loops: CDR1 MNHEY, CDR2 SVGEGT. The CDR3 contains 15 residues. The CDR3 sequence is CASSYFGGFNQPQHF. Here the CDR3 DNA reads TGTGCCAGCAGTTACTTCGGGGGCTTCAATCAGCCCCAGCATTTT.

V is TRBV11-1 and J is TRBJ1-3; 9 positions agree with TRBD1. This CDR3 comprises 15 residues. V lost 5 bases to trimming and J lost 3 bases; unmatched junction nucleotides: 5. The germline CDR1 and CDR2 sequences are SGHAT and FQDESV (reference sequence). The CDR3 DNA sequence: TGTGCCAGCAGCGTCGACAGGGGGTATGGAAACACCATATATTTT. This gives the protein CASSVDRGYGNTIYF. Full variable domain (outside the CDR3, taken from reference TRBV11-1 and TRBJ1-3): EAEVAQSPRYKITEKSQAVAFWCDPISGHATLYWYRQILGQGPELLVQFQDESVVDDSQLPKDRFSAERLKGVDSTLKIQPAELGDSAMYLCASSVDRGYGNTIYFGEGSWLTVV.

This rearrangement joins TRBV6-6 to TRBJ2-3; 10 bases line up with TRBD2. The germline V gene has CDR1 MNHNY and CDR2 SVGAGI (reference sequence). This CDR3 is built from 16 residues. Trimming took 0 bases from V and 5 from J; bases not matched to a gene: 5. The CDR3 nucleotides are TGTGCCAGCAGTTACTCCAGCGGGGGGGCATTAGATACGCAGTATTTT. This gives the protein CASSYSSGGALDTQYF.

This chain uses TRBV29-1 with TRBJ2-3, with D tentatively TRBD1 or TRBD2 (6 bases each). The CDR3 consists of 15 residues. Trimming pared 7 bases from V and 5 bases from J, leaving 22 bases between. CDR1 and CDR2 (germline): SQVTM, ANQGSEA. CDR3 protein: CSALGGHLPGDTQYF. CDR3 DNA sequence: TGCAGCGCCCTCGGGGGCCACCTGCCCGGAGATACGCAGTATTTT.

The chain combines TRBV6-5 with TRBJ2-2; D unclear. The V gene lost 0 bases and the J gene lost 0 bases, with 8 bases spanning the gap. The germline V gene encodes CDR1 MNHEY and CDR2 SVGAGI. The CDR3 has 16 amino acids. CDR3 region: CASSYSGSTNTGELFF. The CDR3 DNA follows: TGTGCCAGCAGTTACTCTGGTAGCACGAACACCGGGGAGCTGTTTTTT.

In nucleotides, the CDR3 is TGTGCCAGCAGTCGAATACGCAGCGGGCAAAAACTGTTTTTT. This sequence encodes CASSRIRSGQKLFF. The gene calls are TRBV6-5 and TRBJ1-4; D call uncertain. Per the germline V gene, CDR1 is MNHEY and CDR2 is SVGAGI. V was clipped by 5 bases and J by 9 bases, with 16 bases between them. The CDR3 extends over 14 amino acids.

This chain uses TRBV10-3 with TRBJ2-6; 7 bases align to TRBD1. There are 14 residues in the CDR3. Trimming took 10 bases from V and 2 from J; bases not matched to a gene: 5. In germline, CDR1 is ENHRY, CDR2 SYGVKD. CDR3 protein: CANTGDPGANVLTF. In nucleotides, the CDR3 is TGTGCCAATACAGGGGATCCTGGGGCCAACGTCCTGACTTTC.

The chain is built from TRBV4-2 and TRBJ1-2; 8 nucleotides agree with TRBD1. This CDR3 has 15 amino acids. The V segment lost 3 bases and the J segment 5 bases; nucleotides outside the gene matches: 8. Germline V gene lookup returns CDR1 LGHNA and CDR2 YNFKEQ. CDR3 nucleotides: TGTGCCAGCAGCCAGGCGGACAGGGAGCTATATGGCTACACCTTC. Its protein is CASSQADRELYGYTF.

The CDR3 nucleotides are TGTGCCAGCAGTAGCCAGAAGACGTTCGAGACCCAGTACTTC. Its protein is CASSSQKTFETQYF. J is TRBJ2-5 and V is TRBV6-2 or TRBV6-3; D gene uncertain. Trimming removed 5 bases at V and 5 bases at J, with 15 bases between. This CDR3 has 14 amino acids. Germline CDR1 reads MNHEY; CDR2 reads SVGEGT.

The chain is built from TRBV6-4 and TRBJ2-3; 9 bases are shared with TRBD2. J was trimmed by 2 bases and V by 4 bases; bases with no gene match: 4. Germline-derived CDR1 and CDR2 are MRHNA and SNTAGT. This CDR3 spans 15 amino acids. The CDR3 spells CASSGGGDPTDTQYF. DNA for the CDR3: TGTGCCAGCAGTGGCGGGGGGGATCCCACAGATACGCAGTATTTT.

The chain couples TRBV9 to TRBJ2-7, with 10 bases lining up with TRBD2. Per the germline V gene, CDR1 is SGDLS and CDR2 is YYNGEE. The J segment lost 2 bases and the V segment lost 0 bases, leaving 5 bases of the junction unmatched. The CDR3 is 16 residues long. CDR3 loop: CASSVAGSGGTYEQYF. CDR3 in DNA: TGTGCCAGCAGCGTAGCCGGTAGCGGGGGGACCTACGAGCAGTACTTC. Together with reference TRBV9 and TRBJ2-7, the CDR3 gives the full variable domain: DSGVTQTPKHLITATGQRVTLRCSPRSGDLSVYWYQQSLDQGLQFLIQYYNGEERAKGNILERFSAQQFPDLHSELNLSSLELGDSALYFCASSVAGSGGTYEQYFGPGTRLTVT.

V gene TRBV2 combines with J gene TRBJ2-7, with D uncertain. Trimming stripped 6 bases from V and 0 bases from J, with 6 bases between. Per germline, CDR1 SNHLY and CDR2 FYNNEI. The CDR3 has 12 amino acids. The CDR3 bases are TGTGCCAGCAGATCCTACTCCTACGAGCAGTACTTC. Translated, it gives CASRSYSYEQYF.

The chain combines TRBV7-6 with TRBJ2-1, with D possibly called TRBD1 or TRBD2 (5 bases each). In germline, CDR1 is SGHVS, CDR2 FNYEAQ. The CDR3 sequence is 14 residues long. V was cut by 5 bases and J by 3 bases, with 11 bases left in between. DNA for the CDR3: TGTGCCAGCAGCCAAGGGACCTACTACAATGAGCAGTTCTTC. Encoded protein: CASSQGTYYNEQFF.

The rearrangement uses TRBV18 and TRBJ2-5; D uncertain. The CDR3 contains 12 residues. Looked up from germline, CDR1 is KGHSH and CDR2 is LQKENI. V shed 4 bases and J shed 2 bases, with 5 bases lying between them. Here the CDR3 DNA reads TGTGCCAGCTCACGCCCGCAAGAGACCCAGTACTTC. As protein: CASSRPQETQYF.

The V gene is TRBV6-5, the J gene TRBJ1-3; the match to TRBD1 covers 7 bases. Unmatched junction bases numbered 5, after V lost 3 bases and J lost 0 bases. The V gene's germline CDR1 is MNHEY and CDR2 SVGAGI. The CDR3 loop spans 16 amino acids. In DNA, the CDR3 is TGTGCCAGCAGTTATGCAGGGGGACTCTCTGGAAACACCATATATTTT. Translating it yields CASSYAGGLSGNTIYF.

This clone was counted a single time. The junction shows a germline mismatch at one end, possibly a read error. The chain couples TRBV7-7 to TRBJ2-5; TRBD1 is a possible D gene (6 bases). Per germline, CDR1 SSHAT and CDR2 FNYEAQ (reference sequence). This CDR3 is 17 amino acids long. Here the CDR3 DNA reads TGTGCCAGCAGCCCATCCGCGTCCACAGGGTTACTCGAGATCCAGTACTTC. It codes for CASSPSASTGLLEIQYF.

This clone was counted only a few times. The same CDR3 can be traced to other DNA sequences in this sample. The CDR3 nucleotides are TGTGCCAGCAGTTTACTGAACACTGAAGCTTTCTTT. It yields the protein CASSLLNTEAFF. The rearrangement joins TRBV12-3 or TRBV12-4 to TRBJ1-1; no definite D call. The ends were cut back, 2 bases at V and 0 bases at J, with 1 base in the middle. The CDR3 totals 12 residues.

The chain recombines TRBV3-1 (or the pseudogene TRBV3-2) with TRBJ1-6; D is unresolved. The CDR3 runs 14 residues. V shed 0 bases and J shed 4 bases, with 4 bases lying between them. Germline loops: CDR1 LGHDT, CDR2 YNNKEL (reference sequence). This CDR3 reads CASSQEGYNSPLHF. The CDR3 DNA reads as TGTGCCAGCAGCCAAGAAGGGTATAATTCACCCCTCCACTTT.